These 18 T cell receptor beta chains share one sample of origin, sequenced in a study of shared clonotypes between healthy human individuals. Sequencing used immunoSEQ multiplex PCR; TCRdb keeps in-frame clones, though not all of them. The sample includes 2 million to 2.5 million clones, around 93% of them seen just once. The sample was naive CD4+ T cells from PBMCs. Subset described: CD45RA+ positively selected. The receptors shown here come from a man between 18 and 35 years old in good health. Some clones in this sample may be carry-over from other donors' samples.

This clone appeared a single time. The chain combines TRBV5-1 with TRBJ1-1; no firm D call. Germline loops: CDR1 SGHRS, CDR2 YFSETQ. The V and J ends lost 6 bases and 4 bases respectively, with 13 bases between them. The CDR3 runs 13 residues. This chain's CDR3 is CASNFGIGTEAFF. DNA for the CDR3: TGCGCCAGCAATTTTGGGATTGGCACTGAAGCTTTCTTT.

A note on this clone: Other DNA sequences in the same sample also yield this CDR3. The chain has TRBV5-6 and TRBJ1-1; D uncertain. This CDR3 has 14 residues. V gave up 0 bases and J gave up 1 base, with 7 bases separating them. Germline lookup yields CDR1 SGHDT and CDR2 YYEEEE. CDR3 amino acids: CASSLAGKNTEAFF. The CDR3 coding sequence is TGTGCCAGCAGCTTGGCGGGGAAGAACACTGAAGCTTTCTTT.

The chain has TRBV7-3 and TRBJ2-1; no clear D gene. The CDR3 consists of 15 residues. V lost 5 bases to trimming and J lost 0 bases, with 11 bases between them. Germline V gives CDR1 SGHTA, CDR2 FQGTGA. The CDR3 loop is CASSQGPSSYNEQFF. In DNA, the CDR3 is TGTGCCAGCAGCCAAGGGCCGAGCTCCTACAATGAGCAGTTCTTC.

V gene TRBV11-2 combines with J gene TRBJ2-7, with TRBD1 matching 9 bases. Germline CDR1 and CDR2: SGHAT and FQNNGV. This CDR3 is 15 amino acids long. V lost 6 bases to trimming and J lost 3 bases; unmatched junction nucleotides: 9. The CDR3 sequence: CASRPGGQGDYEQYF. The CDR3 DNA follows: TGTGCCAGCAGACCCGGGGGACAGGGAGACTACGAGCAGTACTTC.

Comment on this clone: The same CDR3 is also encoded by other DNA sequences in this sample. V and J are TRBV7-2 and TRBJ1-1; D perhaps matches TRBD1 (6 bases). Germline CDR1 reads SGHTA; CDR2 reads FQGNSA. The V end was cut by 2 bases, the J end by 0 bases, with 7 bases between. The CDR3 consists of 14 residues. CDR3 DNA: TGTGCCAGCAGCTTACAGGGGATGAACACTGAAGCTTTCTTT. Translated, it gives CASSLQGMNTEAFF.

The rearrangement uses TRBV9 and TRBJ2-6, with TRBD1 as a possible D gene (7 bases). Trimming pared 4 bases from V and 0 bases from J, leaving 11 bases between. This CDR3 is 16 amino acids long. Germline CDR1 SGDLS, CDR2 YYNGEE. This chain's CDR3 is CASSTRGDSGANVLTF. CDR3 sequence (DNA): TGTGCCAGCAGCACCAGGGGGGACTCTGGGGCCAACGTCCTGACTTTC.

The chain is built from TRBV4-1 and TRBJ2-1; 10 bases align to TRBD1. Germline V CDR1 and CDR2: MGHRA, YSYEKL. The ends lost 0 bases at V and 6 bases at J; junction bases unmatched: 5. This CDR3 spans 16 amino acids. The CDR3 sequence: CASSQDQGQGFNEQFF. For the CDR3, the DNA is TGCGCCAGCAGCCAAGATCAGGGACAGGGGTTCAATGAGCAGTTCTTC.

This chain uses TRBV7-3 with TRBJ2-3; D unclear. V was pared by 0 bases and J by 6 bases, with 10 bases between. CDR3 length: 14 amino acids. The V gene's germline CDR1 is SGHTA and CDR2 FQGTGA. CDR3 region: CASSLTFGADTQYF. The CDR3, as DNA: TGTGCCAGCAGCTTAACATTCGGCGCGGATACGCAGTATTTT.

The chain carries TRBV28 and TRBJ1-2, with 7 nucleotides matching TRBD1. Per the germline V gene, CDR1 is MDHEN and CDR2 is SYDVKM. The ends lost 5 bases at V and 7 bases at J; junction bases unmatched: 10. CDR3 size: 14 residues. In nucleotides, the CDR3 is TGTGCCAGCAGTGGACAGGAGTTCTTCGGTGGCTACACCTTC. Amino acids: CASSGQEFFGGYTF.

CDR3 bases: TGCAGCGTTAATACAGGCTCCGGGGGCACTGAAGCTTTCTTT. Its translation is CSVNTGSGGTEAFF. V is TRBV29-1 and J is TRBJ1-1; possible D gene TRBD1, 5 bases. Germline V lookup: CDR1 SQVTM, CDR2 ANQGSEA. With 5 bases removed from V and 4 bases from J, the gap between germline ends came to 17 bases. The CDR3 is made up of 14 amino acids.

The rearrangement links TRBV6-5 to TRBJ2-1; 11 nucleotides agree with TRBD2. The germline V gene encodes CDR1 MNHEY and CDR2 SVGAGI. This CDR3 has 16 residues. J was trimmed by 7 bases and V by 1 base; bases with no gene match: 6. CDR3 nucleotides: TGTGCCAGCAGTTACTGGCTAGCGGGAGGTAGAAATGAGCAGTTCTTC. Translating gives CASSYWLAGGRNEQFF.

V usage is TRBV10-3 and J usage is TRBJ2-1; the match to TRBD1 covers 11 bases. CDR3 length: 16 amino acids. Germline V gene lookup returns CDR1 ENHRY and CDR2 SYGVKD. Losses at the gene ends were 0 bases for V and 7 bases for J; bases not matched to a gene: 5. Written as DNA, the CDR3 is TGTGCCATCAGTGAGTCCCCCCGGGACAGGGGGAATGAGCAGTTCTTC. Translating it yields CAISESPRDRGNEQFF.

The chain couples TRBV5-5 to TRBJ1-2; D perhaps matches TRBD1 (5 bases). The CDR3 has 14 residues. Germline V gives CDR1 SGHKS, CDR2 YYEKEE (reference sequence). Trimming took off 0 bases at V and 4 bases at J, with 10 bases between the two ends. The CDR3 spells CASSLAGRFYGYTF. Written as DNA, the CDR3 is TGTGCCAGCAGCTTGGCAGGGCGGTTCTATGGCTACACCTTC.

Points on this clone: This same CDR3 is encoded by further DNA sequences in the sample. This sequence joins TRBV5-1 and TRBJ2-5; D perhaps matches TRBD2 (6 bases). The CDR3 consists of 14 residues. Trimming left V 3 bases short and J 1 base short, with 10 bases between. The V gene's germline CDR1 is SGHRS and CDR2 YFSETQ. The CDR3 nucleotides read TGCGCCAGCAGCTCAGGGACTTCCCAAGAGACCCAGTACTTC. Amino acids: CASSSGTSQETQYF.

This chain joins TRBV27 and TRBJ2-7, with 7 bases identical to TRBD1. This CDR3 comprises 14 residues. After removal of 0 bases from V and 2 bases from J, the junction contained 1 base not matched to a gene. Germline CDR1 MNHEY, CDR2 SMNVEV (reference sequence). CDR3 sequence reads: CASSLSGQAYEQYF. As DNA, the CDR3 is TGTGCCAGCAGTTTATCAGGACAGGCCTACGAGCAGTACTTC.

This chain joins TRBV7-9 and TRBJ1-1, with D tentatively TRBD1 (5 bases). Trimming removed 5 bases from V and 6 bases from J, with 13 bases in between. The germline V gene encodes CDR1 SEHNR and CDR2 FQNEAQ (reference sequence). The CDR3 is 13 amino acids. CDR3 sequence (DNA): TGTGCCAGCAGCCTCGGCCGGGGCGCTGAAGCTTTCTTT. This sequence encodes CASSLGRGAEAFF.

This clone was recorded a few times. This chain uses TRBV10-3 with TRBJ1-5; D call uncertain. The CDR3 contains 13 residues. Trimming removed 8 bases from V and 5 bases from J, with 13 bases in between. Germline values: CDR1 ENHRY, CDR2 SYGVKD. The CDR3 bases are TGTGCCATCGCTCGGTCAGACGATCAGCCCCAGCATTTT. As protein: CAIARSDDQPQHF.

The chain couples TRBV6-1 to TRBJ2-3, with TRBD1 matching 7 bases. Losses at the gene ends were 11 bases for V and 2 bases for J; bases not matched to a gene: 10. Germline loops: CDR1 MNHNS, CDR2 SASEGT. This CDR3 spans 14 amino acids. As DNA, the CDR3 is TGTGCCGGCGCACGGGACAGATACACAGATACGCAGTATTTT. Protein product: CAGARDRYTDTQYF.